A selection of T cell receptor beta chains follows, all from one sample in a study of T cell responses to AZD1222 COVID-19 vaccine. Generated by immunoSEQ multiplex PCR, the TCRdb table keeps only in-frame clones and is missing some. The sample shows roughly 140,000 clones, approximately 94% of them seen only once. The source was peripheral blood, collected on day 0 of AZD1222 vaccination. The receptors stem from an adult in good health. CDR3s include the opening cysteine and the closing phenylalanine or tryptophan. A D gene is named only where the DNA matches it firmly. Some rows have no size entry. The others give once, few or many, or a class for an expanded clone.

j_call: TRBJ1-6
v_call: TRBV5-5
clone_size: .
d_call: .
cdr3_nt: TGTGCCAGCAGCGCCCGACAGCCCCCCTCACCCCTCCACTTT
cdr3_aa: CASSARQPPSPLHF

j_call: TRBJ2-2
v_call: TRBV5-1
clone_size: .
d_call: .
cdr3_nt: TGCGCCAGCAGCTTAACCTCGGTCGGTGGAACCGGGGAGCTGTTTTTT
cdr3_aa: CASSLTSVGGTGELFF

j_call: TRBJ1-1
v_call: TRBV30
clone_size: .
d_call: .
cdr3_nt: TGTGCCTCCCTGGGGGGAGGGTGGTACACTGAAGCTTTCTTT
cdr3_aa: CASLGGGWYTEAFF

j_call: TRBJ1-4
v_call: TRBV6-6
clone_size: .
d_call: .
cdr3_nt: TGTGCCAGCAGCTCCTGGGACGGAACGGAAAAACTGTTTTTT
cdr3_aa: CASSSWDGTEKLFF

j_call: TRBJ1-5
v_call: TRBV9
clone_size: .
d_call: .
cdr3_nt: TGTGCCAGCAGCCCCCGGGACAACCATCAGCCCCAGCATTTT
cdr3_aa: CASSPRDNHQPQHF

j_call: TRBJ2-2
v_call: TRBV5-1
clone_size: .
d_call: .
cdr3_nt: TGCGCCAGCAGCTTCGGAATCCGCGGGGAGCTGTTTTTT
cdr3_aa: CASSFGIRGELFF

j_call: TRBJ2-7
v_call: TRBV7-9
clone_size: .
d_call: .
cdr3_nt: TGTGCCAGCAGCACCGATAGTGGGGGAGAGGCCTACGAGCAGTACTTC
cdr3_aa: CASSTDSGGEAYEQYF

j_call: TRBJ1-2
v_call: TRBV19
clone_size: .
d_call: .
cdr3_nt: TGTGCCAGTAGTGGAGGTAACCCGGGGTACTATGGCTACACCTTC
cdr3_aa: CASSGGNPGYYGYTF

j_call: TRBJ1-4
v_call: TRBV7-6
clone_size: .
d_call: .
cdr3_nt: TGTGCCAGCAGCTTAGCCGCGGGGTCTAATGAAAAACTGTTTTTT
cdr3_aa: CASSLAAGSNEKLFF

j_call: TRBJ2-2
v_call: TRBV27
clone_size: .
d_call: .
cdr3_nt: TGTGCCAGCAGCCCCATGGGGACACTAATGGGGGAGCTGTTTTTT
cdr3_aa: CASSPMGTLMGELFF

j_call: TRBJ1-2
v_call: TRBV30
clone_size: once
d_call: .
cdr3_nt: TGTTCCTCGTGGGGAGGTGGCTACACCTTC
cdr3_aa: CSSWGGGYTF

j_call: TRBJ2-1
v_call: TRBV7-3
clone_size: .
d_call: .
cdr3_nt: TGTGCCAGCAGGTTGAAGGCAGACACCTACAATGAGCAGTTCTTC
cdr3_aa: CASRLKADTYNEQFF

j_call: TRBJ2-1
v_call: TRBV29-1
clone_size: once
d_call: .
cdr3_nt: TGCAGCGTTGAAGCTAGCCCTTTGAACAATGAGCAGTTCTTC
cdr3_aa: CSVEASPLNNEQFF

j_call: TRBJ2-2
v_call: TRBV29-1
clone_size: .
d_call: TRBD1
cdr3_nt: TGCAGCGTCAGACCAGGGGGACAGGGGGCATCCGGGGAGCTGTTTTTT
cdr3_aa: CSVRPGGQGASGELFF

j_call: TRBJ1-6
v_call: TRBV5-6
clone_size: .
d_call: .
cdr3_nt: TGTGCCAGCAGCTCTTTACCGGATTCACCCCTCCACTTT
cdr3_aa: CASSSLPDSPLHF

j_call: TRBJ2-7
v_call: TRBV7-2
clone_size: .
d_call: .
cdr3_nt: TGTGCCAGCAGCCGAGAAGAATCCTACGAGCAGTACTTC
cdr3_aa: CASSREESYEQYF